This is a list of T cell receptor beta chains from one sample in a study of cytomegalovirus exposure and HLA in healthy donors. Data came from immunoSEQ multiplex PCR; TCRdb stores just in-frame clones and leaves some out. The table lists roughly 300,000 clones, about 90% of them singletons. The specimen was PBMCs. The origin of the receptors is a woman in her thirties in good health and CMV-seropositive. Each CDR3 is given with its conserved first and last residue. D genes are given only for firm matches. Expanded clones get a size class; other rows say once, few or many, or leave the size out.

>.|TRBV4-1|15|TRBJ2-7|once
TGCGCCAGCAGCCAAGGTGGGGGACTGACCTACGAGCAGTACTTC
CASSQGGGLTYEQYF
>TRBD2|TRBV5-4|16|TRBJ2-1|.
TGTGCCAGCAGCTTGGGACTAGCGGGGGGGAAGGATGAGCAGTTCTTC
CASSLGLAGGKDEQFF
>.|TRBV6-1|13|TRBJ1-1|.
TGTGCCAGCAGTAAAGCAACGAACACTGAAGCTTTCTTT
CASSKATNTEAFF
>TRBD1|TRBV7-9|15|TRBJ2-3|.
TGTGCCAGCAGCTTAGGACAGGGGGCAGGAGATACGCAGTATTTT
CASSLGQGAGDTQYF
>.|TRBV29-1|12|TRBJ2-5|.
TGCAGCGTTGGGCAGGTCCAAGAGACCCAGTACTTC
CSVGQVQETQYF
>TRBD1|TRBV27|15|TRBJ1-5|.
TGTGCCAGCAGCTCCGGGACAGGGAGCAATCAGCCCCAGCATTTT
CASSSGTGSNQPQHF
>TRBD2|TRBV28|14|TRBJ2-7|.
TGTGCCAGTCGTACTAGCGGGGGGGCCTACGAGCAGTACTTC
CASRTSGGAYEQYF
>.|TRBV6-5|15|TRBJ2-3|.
TGTGCCAGCAGTTACTGGCAGGGTAGCACAGATACGCAGTATTTT
CASSYWQGSTDTQYF
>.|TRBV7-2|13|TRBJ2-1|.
TGTGCCAGCAGCTTAACGGCGGCGAATGAGCAGTTCTTC
CASSLTAANEQFF
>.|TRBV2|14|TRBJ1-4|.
TGTGCCAGCAGTGCGGGACGGGGGAATGAAAAACTGTTTTTT
CASSAGRGNEKLFF
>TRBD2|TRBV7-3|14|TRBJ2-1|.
TGTGCCAGCTCCCTAGCGGGAAAGGTCGCTGAGCAGTTCTTC
CASSLAGKVAEQFF
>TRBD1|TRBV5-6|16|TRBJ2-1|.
TGTGCCAGCAGCTTGGGGAGGCTGGGACAGCTTCATGAGCAGTTCTTC
CASSLGRLGQLHEQFF
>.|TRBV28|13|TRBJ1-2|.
TGTGCCAGCACTCCCGAGAGGAGGTATGGCTACACCTTC
CASTPERRYGYTF
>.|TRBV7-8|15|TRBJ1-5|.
TGTGCCAGCAGCTTAGGAGACAGCCTCAATCAGCCCCAGCATTTT
CASSLGDSLNQPQHF
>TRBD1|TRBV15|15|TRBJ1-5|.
TGTGCCACCAGACCTTCACAGGGGGCGAATCAGCCCCAGCATTTT
CATRPSQGANQPQHF
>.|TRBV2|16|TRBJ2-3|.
TGTGCCAGCAGTGAAGTCAGGGCCTGGAGCACAGATACGCAGTATTTT
CASSEVRAWSTDTQYF
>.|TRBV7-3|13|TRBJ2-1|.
TGTGCCAGCAGTGCTCAAAGGCCCAATGAGCAGTTCTTC
CASSAQRPNEQFF
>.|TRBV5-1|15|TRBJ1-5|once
TGCGCCAGCAGCTTGGGAGGACAAGGTTTTCAGCCCCAGCATTTT
CASSLGGQGFQPQHF
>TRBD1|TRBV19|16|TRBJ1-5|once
TGTGCCAGTAGCCCAAGGGACAGCTATAGCAATCAGCCCCAGCATTTT
CASSPRDSYSNQPQHF
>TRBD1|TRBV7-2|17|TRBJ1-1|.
TGTGCCAGCAGCCCACAGACAGGGTCGTTCATGAACACTGAAGCTTTCTTT
CASSPQTGSFMNTEAFF
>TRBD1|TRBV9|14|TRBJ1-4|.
TGTGCCAGCAGCCTGGACAGGGAAGGGGAAAAACTGTTTTTT
CASSLDREGEKLFF
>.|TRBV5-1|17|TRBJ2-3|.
TGCGCCAGCCACCAAGGCCCAGGGGAACCTAGCACAGATACGCAGTATTTT
CASHQGPGEPSTDTQYF
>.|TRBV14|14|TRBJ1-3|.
TGTGCCAGCAGCCAAGACAGCTCTGGAAACACCATATATTTT
CASSQDSSGNTIYF
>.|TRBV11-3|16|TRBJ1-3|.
TGTGCCAGCAGCTTAGATCATGGCAGCCCTGGAAACACCATATATTTT
CASSLDHGSPGNTIYF
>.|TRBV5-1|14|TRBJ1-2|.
TGCGCCAGCAGCTTCCGGGATAACGGGGATGGCTACACCTTC
CASSFRDNGDGYTF
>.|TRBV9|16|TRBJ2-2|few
TGTGCCAGCAGCTCCCGGGACGGTTCGAACACCGGGGAGCTGTTTTTT
CASSSRDGSNTGELFF
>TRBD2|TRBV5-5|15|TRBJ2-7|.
TGTGCCAGCAGCCCCAAGCGGGAGGGCCTCGAAGAGCAGTACTTC
CASSPKREGLEEQYF
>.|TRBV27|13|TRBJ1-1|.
TGTGCCAGCAGTTTTAGCAGGAACACTGAAGCTTTCTTT
CASSFSRNTEAFF
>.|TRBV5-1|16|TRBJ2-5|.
TGCGCCAGCAGCTCCAACGACAGGACGAGCTCAGAGACCCAGTACTTC
CASSSNDRTSSETQYF
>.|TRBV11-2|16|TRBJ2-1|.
TGTGCCAGCACCCCCGTGGTATGGCGGGAACACAATGAGCAGTTCTTC
CASTPVVWREHNEQFF
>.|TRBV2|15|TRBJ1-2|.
TGTGCCAGCAGAGCTGACGGGGGTCTTACTAATGGCTACACCTTC
CASRADGGLTNGYTF
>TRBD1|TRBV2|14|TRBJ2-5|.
TGTGCCAGCAGTCGACAGGGCAATCAAGAGACCCAGTACTTC
CASSRQGNQETQYF
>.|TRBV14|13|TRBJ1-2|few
TGTGCCAGCAGCCAAGATGGGGACTATGGCTACACCTTC
CASSQDGDYGYTF
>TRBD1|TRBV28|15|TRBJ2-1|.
TGTGCCAGCAGACTTGGGACAGGGGAATACAATGAGCAGTTCTTC
CASRLGTGEYNEQFF
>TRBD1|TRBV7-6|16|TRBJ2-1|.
TGTGCCAGCAGCTTAGCTGGGGGACAGGGGGGCAATGAGCAGTTCTTC
CASSLAGGQGGNEQFF
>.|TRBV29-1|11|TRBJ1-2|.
TGCAGCGCTCGGGGGCTCTTTGGCTACACCTTC
CSARGLFGYTF